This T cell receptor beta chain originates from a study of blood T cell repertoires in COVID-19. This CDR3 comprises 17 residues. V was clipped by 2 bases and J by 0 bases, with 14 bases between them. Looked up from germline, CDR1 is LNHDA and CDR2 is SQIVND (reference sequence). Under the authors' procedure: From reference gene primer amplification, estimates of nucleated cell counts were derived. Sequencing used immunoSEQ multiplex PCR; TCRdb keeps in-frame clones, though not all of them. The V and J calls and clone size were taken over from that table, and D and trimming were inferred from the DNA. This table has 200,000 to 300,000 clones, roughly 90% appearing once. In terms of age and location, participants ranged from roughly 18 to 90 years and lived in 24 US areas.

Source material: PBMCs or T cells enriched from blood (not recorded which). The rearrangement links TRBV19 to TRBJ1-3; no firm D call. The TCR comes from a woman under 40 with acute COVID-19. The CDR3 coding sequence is TGTGCCAGTAGTATAACCGGCGTAGACTACTCTGGAAACACCATATATTTT. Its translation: CASSITGVDYSGNTIYF.